The clone carrying this T cell receptor beta chain was observed once. Its specificity is unknown. This record belongs to a study of a mutant IDH1 vaccine in newly diagnosed glioma. For the study at large: Once 4-6 weeks had passed after radiotherapy alone, vaccination started, or it started with temozolomide cycles. It was radiotherapy, temozolomide, or both that patients received previously, with most receiving both.

Germline V CDR1 and CDR2: KGHSH, LQKENI. The CDR3 totals 12 residues. Trimming shortened V by 2 bases and J by 5 bases, and 6 bases separated the two germline ends. Time point in this sample: week 5, during vaccination. Mutant IDH1 20-mer peptide, at 300 ug, made up each vaccine dose, with topical imiquimod. Generated by immunoSEQ multiplex PCR, the TCRdb table keeps only in-frame clones and is missing some. The sample records roughly 54,000 clones, approximately 80% being singletons. The sample in question was PBMCs, obtained from a glioma patient whose treatment included an IDH1 peptide vaccine. The TCR sequence derives from a man under 40 with glioma. This chain uses TRBV18 with TRBJ2-5, with D uncertain. The DNA for the CDR3 is TGTGCCAGCTCACCAGCGATCGAGACCCAGTACTTC. This encodes CASSPAIETQYF.